Listed below are T cell receptor beta chains from one sample, sequenced in a study of T cell changes during pregnancy in multiple sclerosis. Assay used: immunoSEQ multiplex PCR; TCRdb lists only in-frame clones, some missing. The sample lists approximately 100,000 clones, approximately 94% occurring once. The material sequenced was peripheral blood, taken in the second trimester of pregnancy. These receptors were taken from a female donor with multiple sclerosis, enrolled in a pregnancy study. CDR3s include the opening cysteine and the closing phenylalanine or tryptophan. Each record gives: D gene, clone size, V gene, CDR3 length, J gene, CDR3 protein, CDR3 DNA. D genes are given only for firm matches. Some rows have no size entry. The others give once, few or many, or a class for an expanded clone.

d_gene: TRBD2
abundance: .
v_gene: TRBV5-1
len: 14
j_gene: TRBJ2-5
CDR3aa: CASSPTSGEETQYF
CDR3nt: TGCGCCAGCAGCCCGACTAGCGGGGAAGAGACCCAGTACTTC

d_gene: .
abundance: .
v_gene: TRBV6-1
len: 15
j_gene: TRBJ2-3
CDR3aa: CATLFVVSFTDTQYF
CDR3nt: TGTGCCACCCTCTTTGTTGTCAGTTTCACAGATACGCAGTATTTT

d_gene: .
abundance: .
v_gene: TRBV14
len: 15
j_gene: TRBJ2-7
CDR3aa: CASSQVLGLGYEQYF
CDR3nt: TGTGCCAGCAGCCAAGTTCTCGGACTGGGCTACGAGCAGTACTTC

d_gene: .
abundance: .
v_gene: TRBV5-1
len: 14
j_gene: TRBJ2-7
CDR3aa: CASSGLGAYDEQYF
CDR3nt: TGCGCCAGCAGCGGGCTGGGGGCTTACGACGAGCAGTACTTC

d_gene: TRBD1
abundance: .
v_gene: TRBV11-1
len: 18
j_gene: TRBJ1-1
CDR3aa: CASSHGPGTGGKGTEAFF
CDR3nt: TGTGCCAGCAGCCACGGACCCGGGACAGGGGGTAAGGGCACTGAAGCTTTCTTT

d_gene: .
abundance: .
v_gene: TRBV30
len: 20
j_gene: TRBJ1-5
CDR3aa: CAWSPSDIPGGNVSNQPQHF
CDR3nt: TGTGCCTGGAGTCCTTCTGACATCCCGGGGGGGAACGTTAGCAATCAGCCCCAGCATTTT

d_gene: TRBD2
abundance: once
v_gene: TRBV7-3
len: 14
j_gene: TRBJ2-1
CDR3aa: CASSSPGGSNEQFF
CDR3nt: TGTGCCAGCAGCTCCCCGGGGGGGAGCAATGAGCAGTTCTTC

d_gene: .
abundance: .
v_gene: TRBV30
len: 14
j_gene: TRBJ2-7
CDR3aa: CAWSRGALTYEQYF
CDR3nt: TGTGCCTGGAGTCGGGGGGCCCTGACCTACGAGCAGTACTTC

d_gene: .
abundance: .
v_gene: TRBV5-5
len: 15
j_gene: TRBJ2-7
CDR3aa: CASSLEWGSTYEQYF
CDR3nt: TGTGCCAGCAGCTTGGAATGGGGCTCCACCTACGAGCAGTACTTC

d_gene: TRBD2
abundance: .
v_gene: TRBV9
len: 15
j_gene: TRBJ2-1
CDR3aa: CASSVLAGGYNEQFF
CDR3nt: TGTGCCAGCAGCGTACTAGCGGGAGGTTACAATGAGCAGTTCTTC

d_gene: .
abundance: .
v_gene: TRBV29-1
len: 14
j_gene: TRBJ2-2
CDR3aa: CSVERGGRTGELFF
CDR3nt: TGCAGCGTTGAACGAGGGGGTAGGACCGGGGAGCTGTTTTTT

d_gene: TRBD1
abundance: .
v_gene: TRBV7-2
len: 15
j_gene: TRBJ1-2
CDR3aa: CASSARDSANYGYTF
CDR3nt: TGTGCCAGCAGCGCCCGGGACAGCGCTAACTATGGCTACACCTTC

d_gene: .
abundance: .
v_gene: TRBV19
len: 15
j_gene: TRBJ1-5
CDR3aa: CASTDEGGRNQPQHF
CDR3nt: TGTGCCAGTACTGACGAGGGGGGGCGAAATCAGCCCCAGCATTTT

d_gene: .
abundance: .
v_gene: TRBV5-1
len: 13
j_gene: TRBJ2-2
CDR3aa: CASSLAGTGELFF
CDR3nt: TGCGCCAGCAGCTTGGCAGGGACCGGGGAGCTGTTTTTT

d_gene: TRBD1
abundance: .
v_gene: TRBV6-1
len: 15
j_gene: TRBJ1-5
CDR3aa: CASEGRDRPNQPQHF
CDR3nt: TGTGCCAGCGAAGGTCGGGACAGACCCAATCAGCCCCAGCATTTT

d_gene: .
abundance: .
v_gene: TRBV6-5
len: 13
j_gene: TRBJ1-2
CDR3aa: CASSYPAGRGYTF
CDR3nt: TGTGCCAGCAGTTACCCAGCGGGGCGAGGCTACACCTTC

d_gene: TRBD1
abundance: .
v_gene: TRBV28
len: 15
j_gene: TRBJ2-7
CDR3aa: CASRVAGTGIYEQYF
CDR3nt: TGTGCCAGCAGGGTAGCCGGGACAGGGATCTACGAGCAGTACTTC

d_gene: TRBD1
abundance: .
v_gene: TRBV2
len: 14
j_gene: TRBJ1-5
CDR3aa: CASSGDRGNQPQHF
CDR3nt: TGTGCCAGCAGTGGGGACAGGGGAAATCAGCCCCAGCATTTT

d_gene: .
abundance: .
v_gene: TRBV2
len: 15
j_gene: TRBJ1-2
CDR3aa: CASILRGGRGYGYTF
CDR3nt: TGTGCCAGCATTCTGCGGGGAGGGCGTGGCTATGGCTACACCTTC

d_gene: .
abundance: .
v_gene: TRBV14
len: 10
j_gene: TRBJ1-5
CDR3aa: CASSPKPQHF
CDR3nt: TGTGCCAGCAGCCCCAAGCCCCAGCATTTT

d_gene: TRBD1
abundance: .
v_gene: TRBV15
len: 18
j_gene: TRBJ1-2
CDR3aa: CATSRDHHLGTGGGGYTF
CDR3nt: TGTGCCACCAGCAGAGATCACCACCTAGGGACAGGGGGCGGTGGCTACACCTTC

d_gene: TRBD1
abundance: .
v_gene: TRBV6-6
len: 15
j_gene: TRBJ1-4
CDR3aa: CASSYARTGGEKLFF
CDR3nt: TGTGCCAGCAGTTACGCCCGGACAGGGGGTGAAAAACTGTTTTTT

d_gene: TRBD2
abundance: .
v_gene: TRBV11-2
len: 16
j_gene: TRBJ2-7
CDR3aa: CASSLEFGGSNNEQYF
CDR3nt: TGTGCCAGCAGCTTAGAGTTTGGCGGGAGCAACAACGAGCAGTACTTC

d_gene: TRBD1
abundance: .
v_gene: TRBV5-4
len: 15
j_gene: TRBJ1-2
CDR3aa: CASSSGQGLNYGYTF
CDR3nt: TGTGCCAGCAGCTCCGGACAGGGTCTTAACTATGGCTACACCTTC

d_gene: .
abundance: .
v_gene: TRBV7-9
len: 14
j_gene: TRBJ2-2
CDR3aa: CASSTAGNIGELFF
CDR3nt: TGTGCCAGCAGCACCGCAGGGAATATCGGGGAGCTGTTTTTT

d_gene: TRBD2
abundance: .
v_gene: TRBV7-2
len: 15
j_gene: TRBJ2-5
CDR3aa: CASSLAGGSAETQYF
CDR3nt: TGTGCCAGCAGCTTAGCGGGAGGGTCGGCGGAGACCCAGTACTTC

d_gene: TRBD1
abundance: .
v_gene: TRBV5-8
len: 15
j_gene: TRBJ1-6
CDR3aa: CASSRLGQGNSPLHF
CDR3nt: TGTGCCAGCAGCCGATTAGGACAGGGTAATTCACCCCTCCACTTT

d_gene: .
abundance: .
v_gene: TRBV5-1
len: 13
j_gene: TRBJ1-1
CDR3aa: CASSTSGNTEAFF
CDR3nt: TGCGCCAGCAGCACCTCAGGGAACACTGAAGCTTTCTTT

d_gene: .
abundance: .
v_gene: TRBV6-5
len: 14
j_gene: TRBJ1-4
CDR3aa: CASRDSATNEKLFF
CDR3nt: TGTGCCAGCAGGGACAGTGCAACTAATGAAAAACTGTTTTTT

d_gene: .
abundance: .
v_gene: TRBV9
len: 13
j_gene: TRBJ1-1
CDR3aa: CASSVVGQPEAFF
CDR3nt: TGTGCCAGCAGCGTAGTGGGACAACCTGAAGCTTTCTTT

d_gene: TRBD1
abundance: .
v_gene: TRBV30
len: 14
j_gene: TRBJ2-5
CDR3aa: CAWSVRRQGETQYF
CDR3nt: TGTGCCTGGAGTGTACGACGACAGGGTGAGACCCAGTACTTC

d_gene: TRBD1
abundance: .
v_gene: TRBV2
len: 13
j_gene: TRBJ1-2
CDR3aa: CASSDEGAGGYTF
CDR3nt: TGTGCCAGCAGTGATGAGGGGGCGGGGGGCTACACCTTC

d_gene: .
abundance: .
v_gene: TRBV28
len: 14
j_gene: TRBJ2-2
CDR3aa: CASSLTRSTGELFF
CDR3nt: TGTGCCAGCAGTTTGACTAGGAGCACCGGGGAGCTGTTTTTT

d_gene: .
abundance: .
v_gene: TRBV10-3
len: 13
j_gene: TRBJ1-1
CDR3aa: CAISEVGAPEAFF
CDR3nt: TGTGCCATCAGTGAGGTGGGGGCCCCTGAAGCTTTCTTT

d_gene: .
abundance: .
v_gene: TRBV6-1
len: 14
j_gene: TRBJ2-1
CDR3aa: CASSEDRVHNEQFF
CDR3nt: TGTGCCAGCAGTGAAGACAGGGTCCACAATGAGCAGTTCTTC

d_gene: TRBD2
abundance: .
v_gene: TRBV18
len: 17
j_gene: TRBJ2-1
CDR3aa: CASSPGLLAGVHNEQFF
CDR3nt: TGTGCCAGCTCACCGGGCCTACTAGCGGGAGTCCACAATGAGCAGTTCTTC

d_gene: .
abundance: few
v_gene: TRBV5-6
len: 13
j_gene: TRBJ2-2
CDR3aa: CASSLVITGELFF
CDR3nt: TGTGCCAGCAGCTTGGTTATCACCGGGGAGCTGTTTTTT

d_gene: .
abundance: .
v_gene: TRBV27
len: 16
j_gene: TRBJ1-4
CDR3aa: CASSPRDFATNEKLFF
CDR3nt: TGTGCCAGCAGTCCCCGGGACTTCGCAACTAATGAAAAACTGTTTTTT

d_gene: TRBD2
abundance: .
v_gene: TRBV9
len: 16
j_gene: TRBJ2-3
CDR3aa: CASSAGLAGAADTQYF
CDR3nt: TGTGCCAGCAGCGCGGGACTAGCGGGAGCGGCGGATACGCAGTATTTT

d_gene: .
abundance: .
v_gene: TRBV9
len: 13
j_gene: TRBJ1-1
CDR3aa: CASSVVGGPPTFF
CDR3nt: TGTGCCAGCAGCGTAGTGGGGGGACCTCCCACTTTCTTT

d_gene: TRBD2
abundance: .
v_gene: TRBV5-4
len: 18
j_gene: TRBJ2-4
CDR3aa: CASSPGAGGLGAKNIQYF
CDR3nt: TGTGCCAGCAGCCCCGGAGCGGGGGGGTTGGGGGCCAAAAACATTCAGTACTTC